This TCR beta chain is from a study of blood T cell repertoires in COVID-19. Whole-study context: PBMCs, B-cell-depleted T cells, or T cells were the source of the cDNA or gDNA that made up the material.

In the authors' methods: By means of reference gene primer amplification, nucleated cell counts were estimated. The method was immunoSEQ multiplex PCR; TCRdb's version includes in-frame clones alone and lacks a portion of them. V and J calls plus clone size are reproduced from that table; the DNA served to infer D and trimming. This sample has about 70,000 clones, with roughly 86% found just once. Specimen: peripheral blood. The sequence was obtained from a man between 65 and 85 years old with active COVID-19.

CDR3 sequence reads: CASSLSWQYQETQYF. In DNA form, the CDR3 reads TGTGCCAGCAGTTTATCGTGGCAGTACCAAGAGACCCAGTACTTC. This chain uses TRBV27 with TRBJ2-5, with D unresolved. The germline V gene has CDR1 MNHEY and CDR2 SMNVEV (reference sequence). The CDR3 spans 15 residues. The germline V and J ends were trimmed by 0 bases and 0 bases, with 8 bases remaining between them.